Sequencing of this T cell receptor (beta chain) was carried out in a study of a mutant IDH1 vaccine in newly diagnosed glioma. Turning to the study itself: Patients had eight vaccinations, in weeks 1, 3, 5, 7, 11, 15, 19 and 23. Vaccine dosing followed radiotherapy by 4-6 weeks, or accompanied temozolomide cycles.

Concerning this clone itself: The antigen is unknown.

Per the germline V gene, CDR1 is SGHNT and CDR2 is YYREEE (reference sequence). The V end lost 1 base, the J end lost 6 bases, and 16 bases lay between the germline ends. The CDR3 has 15 residues. Sample time point: week 23, last vaccination. Topical imiquimod accompanied each vaccine dose, which consisted of 300 ug of mutant IDH1 20-mer peptide. Study outcomes and limitations: Most patients, roughly 92%, showed vaccine-induced immune responses.

TCRdb keeps only in-frame clones here, not all; method: immunoSEQ multiplex PCR. This sample has roughly 60,000 clones, with approximately 80% found just once. The receptor was isolated from a man in his forties with glioma. The source material was PBMCs, sampled from a glioma patient whose treatment included an IDH1 peptide vaccine. This chain uses TRBV5-4 with TRBJ2-5; no reliable D call. This CDR3 is CASSLKVKAPKTQYF. The CDR3 nucleotides read TGTGCCAGCAGCTTGAAGGTGAAGGCCCCCAAGACCCAGTACTTC. The full variable domain, completed using reference TRBV5-4 and TRBJ2-5, is ETGVTQSPTHLIKTRGQQVTLRCSSQSGHNTVSWYQQALGQGPQFIFQYYREEENGRGNFPPRFSGLQFPNYSSELNVNALELDDSALYLCASSLKVKAPKTQYFGPGTRLLVL.